Below, 31 T cell receptor beta chains from the same sample are listed, as sequenced in a study of cytomegalovirus exposure and HLA in healthy donors (dated by TCRdb to 2016 to 2017). The method behind the library was the immunoSEQ multiplex PCR assay. A mixture of 60 forward primers for TCR Vbeta segments and 13 reverse primers for TCR Jbeta segments was used in the multiplex PCR. Sourced from immuneACCESS, this table was stored by TCRdb with only in-frame sequences that have V and J called. A share of the clones is absent; for the studies checked, an unresolved V gene accounts for under half, and the remainder has no known explanation. The sample data list 100,000 to 130,000 clones, and over 80% of these were observed just once. The top ten hold 2% to 3% of the sample. Sequencing used PBMCs. These receptors all stem from a man under 40 in good health and CMV-seropositive.

This chain uses TRBV10-1 with TRBJ2-1; 12 bases are a match to TRBD2. The CDR3 is 17 residues long. V was clipped by 7 bases and J by 0 bases; unmatched bases: 7. CDR1 and CDR2 (germline): WNHNN, SYGVQD (reference sequence). The chain's CDR3 is CASTKRTSGNSYNEQFF. The CDR3 DNA follows: TGCGCCAGCACCAAACGGACTAGCGGGAACTCCTACAATGAGCAGTTCTTC.

The V call is TRBV5-8, the J call TRBJ2-7; D might be TRBD2 (6 bases). Germline assignment: CDR1 SGHTS and CDR2 YDEGEE. With 5 bases removed from V and 3 bases from J, the gap between germline ends came to 18 bases. The CDR3 runs 15 residues. In DNA form, the CDR3 reads TGTGCCAGCAGTTTCGGGACTCTAGGCAACTACGAGCAGTACTTC. Residues: CASSFGTLGNYEQYF.

The CDR3 DNA sequence: TGCAGCGCCTGGACAGGGCGAGAGACCCAGTACTTC. Protein product: CSAWTGRETQYF. J is TRBJ2-5 and V is TRBV29-1; TRBD1 matches at 8 bases. The V and J ends lost 7 bases and 4 bases, in that order; junction bases with no gene match: 5. CDR3 size: 12 residues. Per germline, CDR1 SQVTM and CDR2 ANQGSEA.

V gene TRBV5-1 combines with J gene TRBJ2-2; the D is unclear. V lost 0 bases, J lost 8 bases, and 5 bases lay in between. This CDR3 is built from 12 residues. Germline V gene data show CDR1 as SGHRS and CDR2 as YFSETQ. In DNA, the CDR3 is TGCGCCAGCAGCTTGGGTCTGGGGGAGCTGTTTTTT. Its protein product is CASSLGLGELFF.

The V call is TRBV19, the J call TRBJ2-1, with TRBD2 as a possible D gene (6 bases). CDR3 length equals 16 residues. Deletions cut 9 bases from V and 6 bases from J, with 24 bases between. Germline V gives CDR1 LNHDA, CDR2 SQIVND (reference sequence). The CDR3 bases are TGTGCCAGCGGTGGGCCCGGGAGTACGAAACCCAATGAGCAGTTCTTC. It translates to CASGGPGSTKPNEQFF.

In this sample, this clone turned up a few times. The chain couples TRBV7-2 to TRBJ1-6, with D possibly being TRBD1 (5 bases). Germline V gene sequence: CDR1 SGHTA, CDR2 FQGNSA. This CDR3 has 17 residues. Trimming left V 5 bases short and J 8 bases short, with 22 bases between. The CDR3 here is CASSTTAPRGGYSPLHF. CDR3 coding DNA: TGTGCCAGCAGCACGACCGCTCCCCGGGGGGGTTATTCACCCCTCCACTTT.

The V gene is TRBV19, the J gene TRBJ1-4; 9 positions agree with TRBD1. CDR1 and CDR2 from the germline V gene are LNHDA and SQIVND (reference sequence). The ends lost 6 bases at V and 8 bases at J; junction bases unmatched: 4. The CDR3 has 13 amino acids. CDR3 sequence reads: CASRGTGLEKLFF. In nucleotides, the CDR3 is TGTGCCAGTAGGGGGACAGGGTTAGAAAAACTGTTTTTT.

The chain is built from TRBV7-9 and TRBJ2-7; TRBD1 is a possible D gene (6 bases). V was clipped by 2 bases and J by 2 bases, with 10 bases between them. Germline values: CDR1 SEHNR, CDR2 FQNEAQ (reference sequence). The CDR3 sequence is 14 residues long. The CDR3 DNA reads as TGTGCCAGCAGCTTAATCGGGACACCCTACGAGCAGTACTTC. Residues: CASSLIGTPYEQYF. The entire variable domain, with the rest obtained from reference TRBV7-9 and TRBJ2-7, is as follows: DTGVSQNPRHKITKRGQNVTFRCDPISEHNRLYWYRQTLGQGPEFLTYFQNEAQLEKSRLLSDRFSAERPKGSFSTLEIQRTEQGDSAMYLCASSLIGTPYEQYFGPGTRLTVT.

V is TRBV29-1 and J is TRBJ2-7, with unresolved D. Per germline, CDR1 SQVTM and CDR2 ANQGSEA. This CDR3 region has 14 residues. The ends were cut back, 4 bases at V and 0 bases at J, with 13 bases in the middle. CDR3: CSVAEEMTSYEQYF. The CDR3 DNA follows: TGCAGCGTTGCCGAGGAAATGACCTCCTACGAGCAGTACTTC.

The chain uses TRBV7-9 and TRBJ1-4; D is undetermined. This CDR3 is 17 amino acids long. Germline-derived CDR1 and CDR2 are SEHNR and FQNEAQ (reference sequence). Trimming stripped 7 bases from V and 2 bases from J, with 20 bases between. CDR3 loop: CASTSRGTLGTNEKLFF. In DNA, the CDR3 is TGTGCCAGCACCTCTCGGGGTACCCTAGGGACTAATGAAAAACTGTTTTTT.

A few counts support this clone. This sequence joins TRBV10-3 and TRBJ1-2, with 7 bases matching TRBD1. The CDR3 extends over 12 amino acids. Per the germline V gene, CDR1 is ENHRY and CDR2 is SYGVKD. V was clipped by 3 bases and J by 7 bases; unmatched bases: 2. In DNA, the CDR3 is TGTGCCATCAGTGAAGGGACAGCTGGCTACACCTTC. Amino acids: CAISEGTAGYTF.

The V and J genes are TRBV5-6 and TRBJ1-2; 12 bases fit TRBD1. This CDR3 is 16 amino acids long. V was pared by 2 bases and J by 3 bases, with 5 bases of the junction left unmatched. Germline CDR1 and CDR2: SGHDT and YYEEEE. CDR3: CASSLKGTGGDYGYTF. CDR3 DNA sequence: TGTGCCAGCAGCTTAAAGGGGACAGGGGGCGACTATGGCTACACCTTC.

The chain couples TRBV7-9 to TRBJ2-7, with 10 bases matching TRBD2. The CDR3 extends over 16 amino acids. J gave up 2 bases and V 5 bases, and 9 bases lay outside the gene matches. CDR1 is SEHNR and CDR2 is FQNEAQ in the germline V gene (reference sequence). CDR3 nucleotides: TGTGCCAGCAGCAGTCGTCTAGCGGGGGCCACCTACGAGCAGTACTTC. Its translation is CASSSRLAGATYEQYF.

This clone was seen more than once but under ten times. This rearrangement joins TRBV6-1 to TRBJ2-7; the match to TRBD1 covers 9 bases. The CDR3 is made up of 12 amino acids. The ends lost 7 bases at V and 6 bases at J; junction bases unmatched: 4. Germline V gives CDR1 MNHNS, CDR2 SASEGT. The DNA of the CDR3 is TGTGCCAGCAATGGACAGGGGTTCGAGCAGTACTTC. This gives the protein CASNGQGFEQYF.

This chain links TRBV2 with TRBJ1-5, with no clear D. Germline values: CDR1 SNHLY, CDR2 FYNNEI. CDR3 length equals 13 residues. V lost 4 bases and J lost 1, with 5 bases in between. CDR3 residues: CASSVLSNQPQHF. In DNA, the CDR3 is TGTGCCAGCAGTGTCTTAAGCAATCAGCCCCAGCATTTT.

The J gene is TRBJ1-3, the V gene TRBV4-1, with D tentatively TRBD1 (6 bases). With 1 base removed from V and 0 bases from J, the gap between germline ends came to 13 bases. The V gene's germline CDR1 is MGHRA and CDR2 YSYEKL. This CDR3 comprises 17 residues. The CDR3 sequence is CASSQGGHTTSGNTIYF. CDR3 coding DNA: TGCGCCAGCAGCCAAGGGGGACACACGACCTCTGGAAACACCATATATTTT.

The V and J genes are TRBV7-2 and TRBJ2-7, with D possibly being TRBD1 (5 bases). CDR1 is SGHTA, CDR2 FQGNSA, per germline. V shed 3 bases and J shed 0 bases, with 9 bases lying between them. CDR3 length: 14 amino acids. CDR3 residues: CASSFPDSSYEQYF. The DNA of the CDR3 is TGTGCCAGCAGCTTCCCAGACAGCTCCTACGAGCAGTACTTC.

The chain combines TRBV5-1 with TRBJ2-3, with D unclear. The V gene lost 1 base and the J gene lost 0 bases, with 6 bases spanning the gap. CDR1 and CDR2 (germline): SGHRS, YFSETQ. The CDR3 consists of 14 residues. CDR3 bases: TGCGCCAGCAGCTTGACTTTAAGCACAGATACGCAGTATTTT. Translation: CASSLTLSTDTQYF.

The chain joins TRBV5-1 to TRBJ1-1, with D unclear. CDR3 length equals 14 residues. The ends were cut back, 0 bases at V and 1 base at J, with 7 bases in the middle. In germline, CDR1 is SGHRS, CDR2 YFSETQ. CDR3 DNA sequence: TGCGCCAGCAGCTTGGTACCAGAGAACACTGAAGCTTTCTTT. It specifies CASSLVPENTEAFF.

Note on this clone: Sequence at one end of the junction differs from germline and may be a read error. The chain couples TRBV7-9 to TRBJ2-3, with D unclear. There are 12 residues in the CDR3. CDR1 is SEHNR, CDR2 FQNEAQ, per germline (reference sequence). In nucleotides, the CDR3 is TGTTCCAGCAGTCTCGAGGCCTATACGCAGTATTTT. This translates into CSSSLEAYTQYF. The whole variable domain, remainder taken from reference TRBV7-9 and TRBJ2-3, is DTGVSQNPRHKITKRGQNVTFRCDPISEHNRLYWYRQTLGQGPEFLTYFQNEAQLEKSRLLSDRFSAERPKGSFSTLEIQRTEQGDSAMYLCSSSLEAYTQYFGPGTRLTVL.

This chain joins TRBV18 and TRBJ1-1; 7 bases agree with TRBD1. V gave up 3 bases and J gave up 7 bases; unmatched junction bases: 11. The CDR3 sequence is 15 residues long. From germline, CDR1 is KGHSH and CDR2 LQKENI. CDR3 protein: CASSPAGTDIVEAFF. For the CDR3, the DNA is TGTGCCAGCTCACCGGCCGGGACAGACATTGTTGAAGCTTTCTTT.

The rearrangement uses TRBV19 and TRBJ1-1; TRBD1 matches 10 bases. CDR3 length equals 14 residues. V was pared by 7 bases and J by 4 bases, with 6 bases of the junction left unmatched. Germline CDR1 reads LNHDA; CDR2 reads SQIVND (reference sequence). CDR3 bases: TGTGCCAGTAATGACAGGGGGCGTTTCACTGAAGCTTTCTTT. It translates to CASNDRGRFTEAFF.

This sequence joins TRBV5-6 and TRBJ2-7; 8 positions agree with TRBD2. The germline gives CDR1 SGHDT, CDR2 YYEEEE. The CDR3 is made up of 16 amino acids. The V gene end was trimmed by 0 bases and the J gene end by 5 bases; junction bases not matched to a gene: 10. The CDR3 DNA is TGTGCCAGCAGCTTGGCCGGCGGGCGGGGGGTCCACGAGCAGTACTTC. Its protein product is CASSLAGGRGVHEQYF.

This chain joins TRBV19 and TRBJ1-5, with TRBD1 identical over 11 bases. This CDR3 comprises 18 residues. Germline assignment: CDR1 LNHDA and CDR2 SQIVND (reference sequence). The V and J ends lost 5 bases and 0 bases, in that order; junction bases with no gene match: 9. CDR3 nucleotide sequence: TGTGCCAGTAGTCTGGTGGACAGGGGGCTCATTAGCAATCAGCCCCAGCATTTT. This codes for CASSLVDRGLISNQPQHF.

The chain has TRBV9 and TRBJ1-2; TRBD1 is a possible D gene (5 bases). Germline loops: CDR1 SGDLS, CDR2 YYNGEE. Trimming removed 2 bases from V and 2 bases from J, with 7 bases in between. The CDR3 consists of 13 residues. The CDR3 bases are TGTGCCAGCAGCGTTCAGGGAAACTATGGCTACACCTTC. Amino acids: CASSVQGNYGYTF.

J is TRBJ1-2 and V is TRBV15; D unresolved. Germline V gives CDR1 LNHNV, CDR2 YYDKDF (reference sequence). Trimming took 3 bases from V and 3 from J, leaving 8 bases between them. This CDR3 has 13 amino acids. The CDR3 is CATSSGRDYGYTF. The CDR3 DNA is TGTGCCACCAGCAGTGGGAGGGACTATGGCTACACCTTC.

The chain is built from TRBV7-2 and TRBJ1-2; 7 bases align to TRBD1. Germline V gene lookup returns CDR1 SGHTA and CDR2 FQGNSA. The CDR3 consists of 13 residues. The trim removed 5 bases at V and 4 bases at J, leaving 4 bases unmatched. This CDR3 is CASSPGQVYGYTF. The CDR3 region has the DNA TGTGCCAGCAGCCCCGGACAGGTCTATGGCTACACCTTC.

This clone was detected a few times. The rearrangement joins TRBV2 to TRBJ1-6; D possibly corresponds to TRBD1 (6 bases). V lost 5 bases to trimming and J lost 4 bases, with 9 bases between them. The V gene's germline CDR1 is SNHLY and CDR2 FYNNEI. The CDR3 spans 14 residues. DNA of the CDR3: TGTGCCAGCAGTAACGACAGGTATAATTCACCCCTCCACTTT. Its protein product is CASSNDRYNSPLHF.

V and J are TRBV7-9 and TRBJ1-5; D not certain. From germline, CDR1 is SEHNR and CDR2 FQNEAQ (reference sequence). This CDR3 comprises 15 residues. Trimming left V 4 bases short and J 5 bases short, with 15 bases between. CDR3 amino acids: CASSSTAGGDQPQHF. DNA for the CDR3: TGTGCCAGCAGCTCCACCGCAGGCGGGGATCAGCCCCAGCATTTT.

The chain couples TRBV21-1 to TRBJ1-2. TRBV21-1 is recorded as a pseudogene. CDR3 size: 13 residues. CDR3 loop: CASSKAGRYGYTF. The CDR3 DNA reads as TGTGCCAGCAGCAAAGCAGGGAGATATGGCTACACCTTC.

The rearrangement uses TRBV7-6 and TRBJ2-7; 12 bases agree with TRBD2. The CDR3 extends over 19 amino acids. Germline CDR1 is SGHVS and CDR2 is FNYEAQ. V dropped 5 bases and J dropped 2; count of bases not matched to a gene: 16. The CDR3 loop is CASSPRLAGERLTTYEQYF. The CDR3 DNA reads as TGTGCCAGCAGCCCTCGACTAGCGGGGGAAAGACTAACTACCTACGAGCAGTACTTC.